The clone carrying this T cell receptor beta chain has a count of ten or more. This record comes from a study of quantifying T cell responses using KT2 cells. Overall study: TCR alpha and beta constant-region primers primed reverse transcription of RNA.

KT2, a clone with a known TCR, was spiked into unfractionated PBMC. Between the trimmed V and J ends, which lost 4 bases and 2 bases, there was a span of 15 bases. From germline, CDR1 is MGHRA and CDR2 YSYEKL. The CDR3 sequence is 15 residues long. A single-stranded UMI oligo with SP2 sequence was ligated to cDNA 3' ends. First-round PCR used roughly 4 cycles and beta primers RC1.1 and RC1.2 covering TRBC1 and TRBC2. TCRdb re-called the UMI-ligation and nested PCR reads through MiXCR, storing one row per CDR3 protein. The sample includes over 25,000 distinct CDR3 sequences, approximately 10% of them seen just once.

The sequence was obtained from a human donor. Material for sequencing was PBMCs spiked with cells of the T cell clone KT2. V is TRBV4-1 and J is TRBJ2-7; tentatively, D is TRBD1 or TRBD2 (5 bases each). This CDR3 reads CASSPTEGWTYEQYF. The CDR3, as DNA: TGCGCCAGCAGCCCGACCGAGGGGTGGACCTACGAGCAGTACTTC.